Below, 2 T cell receptor beta chains from the same sample are listed, as sequenced in a study of shared clonotypes between healthy human individuals. TCRdb keeps only in-frame clones here, not all; method: immunoSEQ multiplex PCR. The sample lists over 950,000 clones; 70% to 85% were seen once. Sequenced material: memory CD4+ T cells from PBMCs. Sample subset: CD45RA-negative fraction. These receptors were collected from a man aged 18 to 35 in good health. Some clones in this sample may be carry-over from other donors' samples.

This clone was seen ten or more times. V usage is TRBV28 and J usage is TRBJ2-7; D remains unclear. CDR1 and CDR2 (germline): MDHEN, SYDVKM. The CDR3 spans 15 residues. V was trimmed by 4 bases and J by 0 bases, leaving 13 bases between them. For the CDR3, the DNA is TGTGCCAGCAGTTCCCCTCCAGCGAGCTCCTACGAGCAGTACTTC. Amino acid sequence: CASSSPPASSYEQYF.

J is TRBJ2-7 and V is TRBV9; D is perhaps TRBD2 (6 bases). Trimming shortened V by 4 bases and J by 2 bases, and 19 bases separated the two germline ends. Germline assignment: CDR1 SGDLS and CDR2 YYNGEE. This CDR3 spans 16 amino acids. Here the CDR3 reads CASSPEGTAPPYEQYF. CDR3 nucleotide sequence: TGTGCCAGCAGCCCGGAGGGGACCGCACCACCCTACGAGCAGTACTTC. The entire variable domain, with the rest obtained from reference TRBV9 and TRBJ2-7, is as follows: DSGVTQTPKHLITATGQRVTLRCSPRSGDLSVYWYQQSLDQGLQFLIQYYNGEERAKGNILERFSAQQFPDLHSELNLSSLELGDSALYFCASSPEGTAPPYEQYFGPGTRLTVT.